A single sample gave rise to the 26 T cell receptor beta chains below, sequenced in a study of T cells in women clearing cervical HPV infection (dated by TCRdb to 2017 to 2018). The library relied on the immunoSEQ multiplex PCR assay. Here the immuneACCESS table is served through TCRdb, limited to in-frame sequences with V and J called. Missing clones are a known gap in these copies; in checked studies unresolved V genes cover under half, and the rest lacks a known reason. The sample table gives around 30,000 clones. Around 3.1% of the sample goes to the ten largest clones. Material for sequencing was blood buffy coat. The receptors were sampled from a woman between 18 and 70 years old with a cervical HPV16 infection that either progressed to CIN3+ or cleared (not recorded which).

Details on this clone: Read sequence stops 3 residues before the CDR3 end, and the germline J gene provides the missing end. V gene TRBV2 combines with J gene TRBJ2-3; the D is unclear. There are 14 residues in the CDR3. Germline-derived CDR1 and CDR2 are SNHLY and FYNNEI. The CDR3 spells CASTLDRGSQPQYF. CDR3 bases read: TGTGCCAGCACACTCGATAGAGGTAGCCAGCCG.

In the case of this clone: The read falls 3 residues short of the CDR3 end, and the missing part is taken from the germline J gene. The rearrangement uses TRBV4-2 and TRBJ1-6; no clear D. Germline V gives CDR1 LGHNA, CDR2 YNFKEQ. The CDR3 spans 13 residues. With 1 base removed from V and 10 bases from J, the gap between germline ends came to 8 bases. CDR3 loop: CASSQAANSPLHF. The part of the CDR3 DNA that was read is TGTGCCAGCAGCCAAGCTGCGAACTCACCC.

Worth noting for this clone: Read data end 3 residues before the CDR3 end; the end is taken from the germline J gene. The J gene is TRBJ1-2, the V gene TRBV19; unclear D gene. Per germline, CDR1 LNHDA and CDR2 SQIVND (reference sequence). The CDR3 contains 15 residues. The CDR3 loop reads CASSWIAGSTDTYTF. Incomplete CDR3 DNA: TGTGCCAGTAGTTGGATAGCGGGGAGCACAGATACC.

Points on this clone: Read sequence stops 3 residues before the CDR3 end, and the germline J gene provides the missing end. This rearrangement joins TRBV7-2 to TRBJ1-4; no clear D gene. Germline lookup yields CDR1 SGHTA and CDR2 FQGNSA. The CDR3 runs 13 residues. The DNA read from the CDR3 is TGTGCCACCCGGGTTTCACATAATTCACCA. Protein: CATRVSHNSP. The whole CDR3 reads CATRVSHNSPLFF.

The sequenced part of the CDR3 DNA is TGTGCCATCAGGAGCGACAGGGCTGGAAACACC. The encoded protein is CAIRSDRAGNT. The full CDR3 protein reads CAIRSDRAGNTIYF. V and J are TRBV10-3 and TRBJ1-3; TRBD1 matches at 7 bases. The read halts 3 residues ahead of the CDR3 end, with the missing end drawn from the germline J gene. The CDR3 totals 14 residues. Germline loops: CDR1 ENHRY, CDR2 SYGVKD. The junction had 4 bases not matched to a gene; V was cut back by 6 bases and J by 2 bases.

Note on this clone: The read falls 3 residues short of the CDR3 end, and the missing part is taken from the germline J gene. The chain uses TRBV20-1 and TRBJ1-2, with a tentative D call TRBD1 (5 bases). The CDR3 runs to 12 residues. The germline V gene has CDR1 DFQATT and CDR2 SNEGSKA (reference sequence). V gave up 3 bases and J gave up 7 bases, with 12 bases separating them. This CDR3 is CSASSGSGGYTF. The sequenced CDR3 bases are TGCAGTGCTAGCTCAGGGAGTGGTGGC.

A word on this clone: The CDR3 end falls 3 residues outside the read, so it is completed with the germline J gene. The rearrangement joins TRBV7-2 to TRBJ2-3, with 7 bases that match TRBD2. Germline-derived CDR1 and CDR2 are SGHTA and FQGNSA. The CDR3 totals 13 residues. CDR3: CASSLGRGETQYF. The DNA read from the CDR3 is TGTGCCAGCAGCTTAGGTCGGGGGGAGACG.

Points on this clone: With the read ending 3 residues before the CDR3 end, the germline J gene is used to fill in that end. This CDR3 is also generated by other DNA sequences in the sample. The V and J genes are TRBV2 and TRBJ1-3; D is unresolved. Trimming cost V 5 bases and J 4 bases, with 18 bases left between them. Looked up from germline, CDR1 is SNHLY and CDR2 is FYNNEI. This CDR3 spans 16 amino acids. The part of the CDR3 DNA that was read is TGTGCCAGCAGTCCGGACTCAACTCTCTGGGGAAACACC. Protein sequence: CASSPDSTLWGNT. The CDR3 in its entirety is CASSPDSTLWGNTIYF.

CDR3 DNA (partial): TGCGCCAGCAGCGCCAAGGTGGGGGGAGGAGGAGAGACC. Encoded protein: CASSAKVGGGGET. From start to end, the CDR3 is CASSAKVGGGGETQYF. This rearrangement joins TRBV5-1 to TRBJ2-5; a possible D gene is TRBD2 (6 bases). The read gets to within 3 residues of the CDR3 end, and the germline J gene fills in the rest. The CDR3 totals 16 residues. The germline V gene encodes CDR1 SGHRS and CDR2 YFSETQ. V lost 4 bases to trimming and J lost 4 bases, with 20 bases between them.

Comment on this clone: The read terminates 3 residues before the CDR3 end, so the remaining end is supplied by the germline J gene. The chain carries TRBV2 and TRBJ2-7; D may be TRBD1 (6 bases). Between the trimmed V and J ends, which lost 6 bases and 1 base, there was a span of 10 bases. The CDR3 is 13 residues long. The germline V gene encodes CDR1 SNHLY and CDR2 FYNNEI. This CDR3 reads CASRTGISYEQYF. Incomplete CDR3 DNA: TGTGCCAGCAGAACAGGGATATCCTACGAG.

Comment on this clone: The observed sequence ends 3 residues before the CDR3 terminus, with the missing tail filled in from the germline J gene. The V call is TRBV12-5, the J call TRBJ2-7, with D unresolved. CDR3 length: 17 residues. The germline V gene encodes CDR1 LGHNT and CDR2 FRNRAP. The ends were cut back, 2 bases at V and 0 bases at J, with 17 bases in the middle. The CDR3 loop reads CASGLRMLQSPSYEQYF. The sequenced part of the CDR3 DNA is TGTGCTAGTGGTTTGCGGATGTTACAGTCCCCCTCCTACGAG.

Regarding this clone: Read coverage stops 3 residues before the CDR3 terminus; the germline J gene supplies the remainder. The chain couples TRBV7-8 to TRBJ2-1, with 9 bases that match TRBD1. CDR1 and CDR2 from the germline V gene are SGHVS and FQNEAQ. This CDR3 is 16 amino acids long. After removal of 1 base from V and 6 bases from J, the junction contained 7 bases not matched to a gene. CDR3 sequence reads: CASSLGDRVFGNEQFF. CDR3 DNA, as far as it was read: TGTGCCAGCAGCTTAGGGGACAGGGTGTTCGGCAATGAG. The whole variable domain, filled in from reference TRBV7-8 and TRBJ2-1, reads GAGVSQSPRYKVAKRGQDVALRCDPISGHVSLFWYQQALGQGPEFLTYFQNEAQLDKSGLPSDRFFAERPEGSVSTLKIQRTQQEDSAVYLCASSLGDRVFGNEQFFGPGTRLTVL.

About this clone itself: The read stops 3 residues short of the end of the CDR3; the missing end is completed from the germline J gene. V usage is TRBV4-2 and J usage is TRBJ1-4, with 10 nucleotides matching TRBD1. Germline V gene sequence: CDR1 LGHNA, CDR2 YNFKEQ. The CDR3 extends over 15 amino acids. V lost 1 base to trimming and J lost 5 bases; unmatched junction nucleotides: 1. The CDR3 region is CASSQATGGNEKLFF. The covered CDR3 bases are TGTGCCAGCAGCCAAGCGACAGGGGGCAATGAAAAA.

The chain's CDR3 is CASSLTGSLEQYF. Partial CDR3 DNA: TGTGCCAGCAGCTTAACAGGATCCCTCGAG. The chain couples TRBV5-4 to TRBJ2-7, with D perhaps TRBD1 (5 bases). The CDR3 extends 3 residues past the end of the read, so its final part is completed from the germline J gene. The CDR3 consists of 13 residues. The V end lost 2 bases, the J end lost 6 bases, and 12 bases lay between the germline ends. The germline V gene encodes CDR1 SGHNT and CDR2 YYREEE (reference sequence).

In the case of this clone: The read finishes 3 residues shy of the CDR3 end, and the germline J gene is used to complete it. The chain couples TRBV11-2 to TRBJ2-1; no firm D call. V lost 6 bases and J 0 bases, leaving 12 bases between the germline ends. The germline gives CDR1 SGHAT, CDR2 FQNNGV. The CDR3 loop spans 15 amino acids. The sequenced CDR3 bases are TGTGCCAGCAGTTTCGCTAGGAGCTCCTACAATGAG. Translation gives CASSFARSSYNE. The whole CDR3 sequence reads CASSFARSSYNEQFF.

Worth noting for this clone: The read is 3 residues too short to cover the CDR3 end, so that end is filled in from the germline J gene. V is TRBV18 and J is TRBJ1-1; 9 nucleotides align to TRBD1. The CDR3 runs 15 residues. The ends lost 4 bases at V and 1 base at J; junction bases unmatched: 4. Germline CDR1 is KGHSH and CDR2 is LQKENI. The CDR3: CASSRTGGENTEAFF. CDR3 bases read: TGTGCCAGCTCACGAACAGGGGGCGAGAACACTGAA.

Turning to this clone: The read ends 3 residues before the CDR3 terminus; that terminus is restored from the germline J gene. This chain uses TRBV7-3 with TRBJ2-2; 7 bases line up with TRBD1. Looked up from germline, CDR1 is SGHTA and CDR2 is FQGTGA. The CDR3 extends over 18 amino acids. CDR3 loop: CASTLRGTASSGANVLFF. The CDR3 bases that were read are TGTGCCAGCACCCTTAGAGGGACAGCGAGCTCTGGGGCCAACGTG.

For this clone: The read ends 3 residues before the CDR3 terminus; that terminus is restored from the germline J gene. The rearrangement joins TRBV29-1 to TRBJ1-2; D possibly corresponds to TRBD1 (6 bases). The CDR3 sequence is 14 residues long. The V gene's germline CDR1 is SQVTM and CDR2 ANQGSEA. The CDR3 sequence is CSVGRGGSYNDYTF. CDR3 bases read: TGCAGCGTTGGGCGGGGGGGCTCCTACAATGAC.

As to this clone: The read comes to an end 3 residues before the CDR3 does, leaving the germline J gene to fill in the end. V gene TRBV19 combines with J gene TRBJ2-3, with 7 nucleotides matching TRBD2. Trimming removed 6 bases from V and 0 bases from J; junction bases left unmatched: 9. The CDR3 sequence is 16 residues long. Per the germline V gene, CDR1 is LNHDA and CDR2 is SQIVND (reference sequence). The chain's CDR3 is CASRRAVGGSTDTQYF. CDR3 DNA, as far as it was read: TGTGCCAGTAGGCGGGCCGTCGGGGGGAGCACAGATACG.

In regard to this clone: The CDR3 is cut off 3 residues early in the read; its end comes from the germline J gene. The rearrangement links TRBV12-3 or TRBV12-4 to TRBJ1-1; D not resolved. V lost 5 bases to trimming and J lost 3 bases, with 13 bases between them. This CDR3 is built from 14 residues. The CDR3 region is CASSLAGFDTEAFF. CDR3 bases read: TGTGCCAGCAGTCTGGCCGGGTTTGACACTGAA.

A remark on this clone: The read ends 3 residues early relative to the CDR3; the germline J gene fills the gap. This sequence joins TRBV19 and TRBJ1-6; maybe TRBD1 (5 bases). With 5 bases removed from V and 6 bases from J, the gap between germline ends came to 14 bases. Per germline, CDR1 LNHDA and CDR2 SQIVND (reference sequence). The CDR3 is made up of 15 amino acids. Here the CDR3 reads CASSENRPPNSPLHF. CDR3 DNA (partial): TGTGCCAGTAGTGAGAACAGGCCTCCTAATTCACCC.

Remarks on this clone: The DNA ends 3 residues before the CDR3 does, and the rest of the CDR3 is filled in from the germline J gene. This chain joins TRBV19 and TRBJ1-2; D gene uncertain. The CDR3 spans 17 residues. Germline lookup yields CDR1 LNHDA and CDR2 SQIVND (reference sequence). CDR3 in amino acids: CASSIGASRPSTDTYTF. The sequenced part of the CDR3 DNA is TGTGCCAGTAGTATAGGGGCTAGCAGACCTAGCACAGATACC.

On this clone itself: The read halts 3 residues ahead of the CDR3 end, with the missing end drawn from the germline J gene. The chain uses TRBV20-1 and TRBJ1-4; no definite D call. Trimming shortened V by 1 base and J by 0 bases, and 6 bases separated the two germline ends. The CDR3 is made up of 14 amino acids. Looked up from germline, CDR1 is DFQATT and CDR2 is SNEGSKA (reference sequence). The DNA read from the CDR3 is TGCAGTGCTAGAGCGGGTGCAACTAATGAAAAA. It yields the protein CSARAGATNEK. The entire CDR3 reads CSARAGATNEKLFF.

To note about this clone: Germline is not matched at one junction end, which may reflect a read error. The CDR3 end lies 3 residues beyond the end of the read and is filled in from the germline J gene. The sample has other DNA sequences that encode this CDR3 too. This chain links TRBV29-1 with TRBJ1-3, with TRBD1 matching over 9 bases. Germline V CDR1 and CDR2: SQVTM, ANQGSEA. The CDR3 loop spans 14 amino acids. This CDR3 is CSVHQQGAGNTIYF. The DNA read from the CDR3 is TGCAGCGTCCACCAACAGGGGGCTGGAAACACA.

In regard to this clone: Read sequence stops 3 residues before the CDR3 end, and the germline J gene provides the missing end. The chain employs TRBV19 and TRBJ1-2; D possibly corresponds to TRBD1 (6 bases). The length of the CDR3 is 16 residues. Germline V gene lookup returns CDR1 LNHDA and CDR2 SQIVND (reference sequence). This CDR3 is CASSMRYREGFYDYTF. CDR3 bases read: TGTGCCAGTAGTATGAGATACAGGGAAGGGTTCTACGAC.

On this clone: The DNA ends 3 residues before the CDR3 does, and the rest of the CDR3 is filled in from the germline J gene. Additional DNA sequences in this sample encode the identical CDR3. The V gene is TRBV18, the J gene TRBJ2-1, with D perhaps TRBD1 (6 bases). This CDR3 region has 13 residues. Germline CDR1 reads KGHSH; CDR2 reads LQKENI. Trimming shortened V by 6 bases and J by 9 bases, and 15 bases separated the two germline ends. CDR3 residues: CASSGAFRGEQFF. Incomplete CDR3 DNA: TGTGCCAGCTCTGGGGCGTTCAGGGGTGAG.